This TCR beta chain comes out of a study of T cells after yellow fever vaccination. Study background: Low-cell-number fractions were prepared with SMART-Seq v4 Ultra Low Input.

Production of TCR cDNA was by 5'RACE template switching, which also added a universal primer site and UMIs. MiXCR was run by TCRdb on the 5' RACE reads, yielding one entry per CDR3 protein. The profile covers more than 450,000 distinct CDR3 sequences, with 21% appearing a single time and around 16% taken by the ten largest. Study conclusions and caveats: Reappearance after the booster was seen for most primary-vaccination clones, at roughly 96% CD4 and 85% to 90% CD8.

Comments on this clonotype: Its antigen is unknown.

The germline V gene encodes CDR1 LNHDA and CDR2 SQIVND (reference sequence). CDR3 length: 13 residues. The V end was cut by 6 bases, the J end by 10 bases, with 18 bases between. The TCR originated in a man aged 18 to 29 who received the YFV17D yellow fever vaccine. This material consisted of PBMCs, taken roughly 20 days after the first yellow fever vaccination. The chain couples TRBV19 to TRBJ2-5; a possible D gene is TRBD1 (6 bases). The CDR3 DNA is TGTGCCAGTAGCCTCAGGGGCTCCACCCTCCAGTACTTC. This sequence encodes CASSLRGSTLQYF.